This TCR beta chain is from a study of T cell responses to AZD1222 COVID-19 vaccine. Remarks on this clone: Its antigen is not identified.

TCRdb keeps only in-frame clones here, not all; method: immunoSEQ multiplex PCR. The data contain over 120,000 clones, roughly 92% of them seen just once; the ten biggest clones take up roughly 5.1%. Germline lookup yields CDR1 MNHNS and CDR2 SASEGT. The CDR3 totals 18 residues. Trimming cost V 1 base and J 0 bases, with 15 bases left between them. Study-wide points: Only six or seven AZD1222 recipients were seropositive at baseline. At 160-218 and 743-854, vaccine-associated CD4 TCRs were dominant, and they spanned spike.

This receptor was identified in an adult in good health. The sequencing used peripheral blood, collected on day 0 of AZD1222 vaccination. J is TRBJ2-2 and V is TRBV6-1; D is unresolved. CDR3 residues: CASSEVITARANTGELFF. The CDR3 region has the DNA TGTGCCAGCAGTGAAGTGATTACGGCCCGGGCGAACACCGGGGAGCTGTTTTTT.